The clone carrying this TCR beta chain is a singleton in its sample. The source of the sample is a study of blood T cell repertoires in COVID-19. In the study overall: PBMCs, B-cell-depleted T cells, or T cells were the source of the cDNA or gDNA that made up the material.

Original data processing: Estimation of nucleated cell counts relied on the amplification of reference gene primers. Repertoires were generated with immunoSEQ multiplex PCR, while TCRdb's copy carries only in-frame clones and drops some. V, J and clone size are taken as reported in that table, and D and trimming were inferred from the DNA itself. There are 300,000 to 450,000 clones in the sample; around 90% occur only once, and approximately 3% lies in the top ten. Patients from Seattle were sampled longitudinally, starting during active infection. CDR1 and CDR2 (germline): LNHDA, SQIVND (reference sequence). V shed 5 bases and J 1 base; nucleotides not matched to a gene: 11. The CDR3 consists of 17 residues.

The sequenced sample consisted of peripheral blood. The receptor was derived from a woman under 40 with COVID-19, enrolled during active disease. The chain carries TRBV19 and TRBJ2-1; TRBD1 aligns across 7 bases. The CDR3 DNA follows: TGTGCCAGTAGTCCGCTACAGGGGCATGGGTCCTACAATGAGCAGTTCTTC. Translated: CASSPLQGHGSYNEQFF.